The 21 T cell receptor beta chains in this list originate from one sample, sequenced in a study of cytomegalovirus exposure and HLA in healthy donors. TCRdb's copy holds only in-frame clones and misses some; the assay was immunoSEQ multiplex PCR. Of approximately 300,000 clones listed, roughly 89% are singletons. The sample consisted of PBMCs. The receptor set was obtained from a woman aged 18-35 years in good health and CMV-seronegative.

The chain uses TRBV4-3 and TRBJ2-5; D perhaps matches TRBD1 (5 bases). The germline gives CDR1 LGHNA, CDR2 YSLEER. Trimming cost V 2 bases and J 4 bases, with 8 bases left between them. There are 13 residues in the CDR3. CDR3 sequence reads: CASSQSGAETQYF. The CDR3 coding sequence is TGCGCCAGCAGCCAAAGTGGGGCAGAGACCCAGTACTTC.

J is TRBJ2-5 and V is TRBV6-5, with D possibly being TRBD1 (6 bases). The CDR3 runs 13 residues. CDR1 and CDR2 (germline): MNHEY, SVGAGI. V lost 7 bases to trimming and J lost 3 bases, with 12 bases between them. The CDR3 protein is CASIPRGEETQYF. The CDR3 DNA follows: TGTGCCAGCATTCCCAGGGGTGAAGAGACCCAGTACTTC.

The V call is TRBV18, the J call TRBJ1-1, with 7 bases matching TRBD1. Germline CDR1 KGHSH, CDR2 LQKENI. The trim removed 3 bases at V and 3 bases at J, leaving 4 bases unmatched. The CDR3 sequence is 14 residues long. The CDR3, as DNA: TGTGCCAGCTCACCTCAGGGGGTGGACACTGAAGCTTTCTTT. Protein product: CASSPQGVDTEAFF.

This chain links TRBV4-2 with TRBJ1-1, with TRBD1 matching 7 bases. This CDR3 region has 13 residues. Trimming cost V 4 bases and J 5 bases; bases outside gene matches: 4. Germline V gene sequence: CDR1 LGHNA, CDR2 YNFKEQ. The CDR3 here is CASSLPQGTEAFF. CDR3 DNA: TGTGCCAGCAGCCTCCCACAGGGGACTGAAGCTTTCTTT.

This clone has more than one count but fewer than ten. The chain links TRBV5-5 to TRBJ1-3; D call uncertain. CDR3 length: 14 amino acids. Trimming cost V 0 bases and J 6 bases, with 10 bases left between them. Germline CDR1 SGHKS, CDR2 YYEKEE (reference sequence). The CDR3 spells CASSLAQVLNTIYF. The CDR3, as DNA: TGTGCCAGCAGCTTGGCCCAGGTGCTAAACACCATATATTTT.

This clone was seen once. The chain employs TRBV6-6 and TRBJ2-1; TRBD2 matches at 8 bases. CDR1 MNHNY and CDR2 SVGAGI come from the germline V gene (reference sequence). V shed 4 bases, J shed 7 bases, and the junction held 12 bases outside the gene matches. The CDR3 extends over 16 amino acids. CDR3 residues: CASSSPGLGRTNEQFF. The CDR3 nucleotides read TGTGCCAGCAGTTCGCCGGGACTAGGCCGAACGAATGAGCAGTTCTTC.

The V call is TRBV7-2, the J call TRBJ2-1; a possible D gene is TRBD2 (5 bases). The germline gives CDR1 SGHTA, CDR2 FQGNSA. The CDR3 extends over 16 amino acids. V was shortened by 5 bases and J by 4 bases, with 18 bases between the two germline ends. Written as DNA, the CDR3 is TGTGCCAGCAGCACTAGGTCAGGACTTATTTACAATGAGCAGTTCTTC. Translation gives CASSTRSGLIYNEQFF.

The gene calls are TRBV2 and TRBJ2-2; TRBD1 agrees at 7 bases. The CDR3 consists of 14 residues. The ends lost 5 bases at V and 5 bases at J; junction bases unmatched: 5. The V gene's germline CDR1 is SNHLY and CDR2 FYNNEI. Here the CDR3 reads CASSPSTGTGELFF. CDR3 coding DNA: TGTGCCAGCAGTCCGTCGACAGGGACCGGGGAGCTGTTTTTT.

This clone was seen only once. V usage is TRBV5-4 and J usage is TRBJ2-3; TRBD2 matches at 7 bases. The CDR3 is 17 residues long. V was pared by 0 bases and J by 5 bases, with 12 bases of the junction left unmatched. CDR1 is SGHNT and CDR2 is YYREEE in the germline V gene (reference sequence). The DNA for the CDR3 is TGTGCCAGCAGCTTGGCCGGGCGGGAGCCTCGTGGAGATACGCAGTATTTT. Its protein product is CASSLAGREPRGDTQYF.

The V and J genes are TRBV10-2 and TRBJ2-7; no definite D call. Germline V CDR1 and CDR2: WSHSY, SAAADI. V dropped 5 bases and J dropped 3 bases, with 8 bases sitting between them. CDR3 length equals 12 residues. In DNA form, the CDR3 reads TGCGCCAGCAGTTGGCCCCGCTACGAGCAGTACTTC. This encodes CASSWPRYEQYF.

The chain employs TRBV27 and TRBJ2-3; D is uncertain. The CDR3 is 13 residues long. V shed 4 bases and J shed 4 bases, with 9 bases lying between them. In germline, CDR1 is MNHEY, CDR2 SMNVEV (reference sequence). The CDR3 region has the DNA TGTGCCAGCAGTTCGCATAGTGCAGATACGCAGTATTTT. This codes for CASSSHSADTQYF.

In its sample, this clone was seen a few times. This chain joins TRBV5-1 and TRBJ2-7; TRBD2 agrees at 10 bases. V shed 1 base and J 5 bases; nucleotides not matched to a gene: 9. Germline V lookup: CDR1 SGHRS, CDR2 YFSETQ. The CDR3 has 16 amino acids. CDR3 amino acids: CASSLSSPGLAHEQYF. The CDR3 region has the DNA TGCGCCAGCAGCTTGAGTTCCCCGGGACTAGCGCACGAGCAGTACTTC.

The rearrangement joins TRBV5-4 to TRBJ1-2; possibly TRBD1 for D (6 bases). This CDR3 comprises 13 residues. The V end lost 0 bases, the J end lost 8 bases, and 11 bases lay between the germline ends. Germline values: CDR1 SGHNT, CDR2 YYREEE (reference sequence). The DNA of the CDR3 is TGTGCCAGCAGCTTGGACAGGGCCGACGGCTACACCTTC. It codes for CASSLDRADGYTF.

The chain joins TRBV2 to TRBJ2-5; 7 nucleotides agree with TRBD1. V lost 3 bases to trimming and J lost 6 bases; unmatched junction nucleotides: 4. The germline V gene encodes CDR1 SNHLY and CDR2 FYNNEI. The CDR3 spans 13 residues. The CDR3 loop reads CASSDQGVQTQYF. CDR3 in DNA: TGTGCCAGCAGTGATCAGGGGGTACAGACCCAGTACTTC. Based on the CDR3 plus reference TRBV2 and TRBJ2-5, the full variable domain is EPEVTQTPSHQVTQMGQEVILRCVPISNHLYFYWYRQILGQKVEFLVSFYNNEISEKSEIFDDQFSVERPDGSNFTLKIRSTKLEDSAMYFCASSDQGVQTQYFGPGTRLLVL.

V is TRBV4-3 and J is TRBJ2-1; the match to TRBD1 covers 12 bases. Germline V gives CDR1 LGHNA, CDR2 YSLEER. The ends lost 1 base at V and 6 bases at J; junction bases unmatched: 4. The CDR3 length is 16 residues. CDR3 residues: CASSQGRDRGRNEQFF. The CDR3 region has the DNA TGCGCCAGCAGCCAAGGGAGGGACAGGGGGCGCAATGAGCAGTTCTTC.

The chain has TRBV11-2 and TRBJ2-7, with unresolved D. CDR1 and CDR2 (germline): SGHAT, FQNNGV. Trimming removed 11 bases from V and 6 bases from J, with 20 bases in between. The CDR3 spans 13 residues. The CDR3 nucleotides are TGTGCCCCTCCCTTTCCGACAATTTTCGAGCAGTACTTC. Translating it yields CAPPFPTIFEQYF.

The V call is TRBV9, the J call TRBJ2-5, with D tentatively TRBD1 (6 bases). Germline loops: CDR1 SGDLS, CDR2 YYNGEE. Trimming took off 2 bases at V and 4 bases at J, with 15 bases between the two ends. There are 15 residues in the CDR3. The CDR3 sequence is CASSVSTGTVETQYF. For the CDR3, the DNA is TGTGCCAGCAGCGTCTCTACAGGGACGGTAGAGACCCAGTACTTC.

The chain couples TRBV29-1 to TRBJ2-1; 9 bases fit TRBD2. V gave up 6 bases and J gave up 4 bases; unmatched junction bases: 7. The germline V gene has CDR1 SQVTM and CDR2 ANQGSEA. The CDR3 loop spans 14 amino acids. CDR3 sequence reads: CSVSGTSIYNEQFF. Here the CDR3 DNA reads TGCAGCGTCTCCGGGACTAGCATTTACAATGAGCAGTTCTTC.

This chain connects TRBV6-1 to TRBJ2-7; TRBD1 might be the D (7 bases). V was pared by 3 bases and J by 3 bases, with 12 bases between. Per germline, CDR1 MNHNS and CDR2 SASEGT. This CDR3 spans 14 amino acids. The CDR3 coding sequence is TGTGCCAGCAGTGAGGCAGGGGGAGGCTACGAGCAGTACTTC. Amino acids: CASSEAGGGYEQYF.

The gene calls are TRBV7-2 and TRBJ2-7; the match to TRBD1 covers 7 bases. Germline V lookup: CDR1 SGHTA, CDR2 FQGNSA. V lost 1 base, J lost 4 bases, and 4 bases stayed unmatched. This CDR3 is built from 14 residues. The CDR3 loop reads CASSLDRGKYEQYF. The CDR3 DNA follows: TGTGCCAGCAGCTTAGACAGGGGAAAGTACGAGCAGTACTTC.

This chain links TRBV6-5 with TRBJ1-5; TRBD1 is a possible D gene (5 bases). Germline lookup yields CDR1 MNHEY and CDR2 SVGAGI. This CDR3 region has 11 residues. Trimming stripped 10 bases from V and 3 bases from J, with 7 bases between. The CDR3 region is CATGINQPQHF. CDR3 coding DNA: TGTGCCACAGGGATCAATCAGCCCCAGCATTTT.